This TCR beta chain was documented in a study of T cells in Graves' hyperthyroidism and ophthalmopathy. This clonotype turned up a few times. Researchers amplified the TCR beta CDR3 regions from RNA transcripts. The TCR CDR3 first-round RT-PCR relied on the HTBI primer set. TCRdb used MiXCR to reprocess the multiplex PCR reads, holding one entry per CDR3 protein. The sample contains fewer than 750,000 distinct CDR3 sequences, roughly 14% of which appear only once. Sample: blood. This TCR derives from a woman aged 35 to 49 with Graves' ophthalmopathy.

The CDR3 DNA sequence: TGTGCCAGCAGCGGGGGCCTTTGGGACTCTGGAAACACCATATATTTT. Translation: CASSGGLWDSGNTIYF. The rearrangement joins TRBV9 to TRBJ1-3, with D possibly TRBD1 on 5 matching bases. V was clipped by 3 bases and J by 0 bases, with 13 bases between them. The V gene's germline CDR1 is SGDLS and CDR2 YYNGEE. The CDR3 length is 16 residues.